This T cell receptor (beta chain) was found in a study of response to subunit inactivated influenza vaccine. Germline V lookup: CDR1 DFQATT, CDR2 SNEGSKA (reference sequence). J lost 3 bases, V lost 6 bases, and 13 bases had no gene match. This CDR3 is built from 16 residues. TCRdb fed the RT-PCR reads into MiXCR, producing one record per CDR3 protein. The sample has 650,000 to 800,000 distinct CDR3 sequences, under 20% seen once; the top ten hold approximately 10%. This rearrangement joins TRBV20-1 to TRBJ2-1; 8 positions agree with TRBD2. This TCR was recovered from a man aged 45-65 years who received an inactivated influenza vaccine. Sequencing was performed on PBMCs from blood, taken approximately 5 days after vaccination. The CDR3, as DNA: TGCAGTGCCCCGAACCCAGCGGGAGAGATCTACAATGAGCAGTTCTTC. Encoded protein: CSAPNPAGEIYNEQFF.